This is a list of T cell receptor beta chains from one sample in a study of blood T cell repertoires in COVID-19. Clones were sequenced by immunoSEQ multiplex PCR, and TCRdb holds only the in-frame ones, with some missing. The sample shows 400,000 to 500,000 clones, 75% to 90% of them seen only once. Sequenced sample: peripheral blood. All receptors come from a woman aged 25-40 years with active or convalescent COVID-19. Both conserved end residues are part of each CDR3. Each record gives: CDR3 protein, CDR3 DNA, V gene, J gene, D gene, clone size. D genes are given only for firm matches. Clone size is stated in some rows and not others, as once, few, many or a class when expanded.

CASRGGPQNQPQHF,TGTGCCAGTAGGGGGGGTCCTCAAAATCAGCCCCAGCATTTT,TRBV19,TRBJ1-5,-,-
CASSWGTGSSYEQYF,TGTGCCAGCAGCTGGGGGACAGGGTCCTCCTACGAGCAGTACTTC,TRBV11-2,TRBJ2-7,TRBD1,few
CASSQDRSQGWGEQFF,TGTGCCAGCAGCCAAGATAGGAGCCAGGGGTGGGGTGAGCAGTTCTTC,TRBV3-1/TRBV3-2,TRBJ2-1,-,-
CASSRDTNQPQHF,TGTGCCAGCTCACGGGACACCAATCAGCCCCAGCATTTT,TRBV18,TRBJ1-5,-,-
CAISPDRDGYTF,TGTGCCATCAGTCCGGACAGGGACGGCTACACCTTC,TRBV10-3,TRBJ1-2,TRBD1,-
CASSSRLAGEGDEQFF,TGTGCCAGCAGCTCGAGACTAGCGGGAGAAGGCGATGAGCAGTTCTTC,TRBV11-2,TRBJ2-1,TRBD2,-
CASTVIANYGYTF,TGTGCCAGCACGGTTATAGCTAACTATGGCTACACCTTC,TRBV6-5,TRBJ1-2,-,-
CASSDLVRLRNEQFF,TGTGCCAGCAGTGATTTGGTACGACTCCGCAATGAGCAGTTCTTC,TRBV6-1,TRBJ2-1,-,-
CASQGTGGTEAFF,TGCGCCAGCCAGGGGACAGGGGGCACTGAAGCTTTCTTT,TRBV5-1,TRBJ1-1,TRBD1,-
CASSRFGGEQFF,TGTGCCAGCAGCCGATTCGGGGGAGAGCAGTTCTTC,TRBV3-1/TRBV3-2,TRBJ2-1,-,-
CASSQRDGVNEKLFF,TGTGCCAGCAGCCAGCGGGACGGCGTTAATGAAAAACTGTTTTTT,TRBV4-2,TRBJ1-4,-,once
CASSRKTGAGELFF,TGTGCCAGCAGTAGAAAAACAGGGGCCGGGGAGCTGTTTTTT,TRBV7-2,TRBJ2-2,TRBD1,-
CASDPTDRGFLNTEAFF,TGTGCCAGCGACCCCACCGACAGGGGGTTTTTGAACACTGAAGCTTTCTTT,TRBV5-8,TRBJ1-1,TRBD1,-
CASSISDTEAFF,TGTGCCAGTAGTATTTCCGACACTGAAGCTTTCTTT,TRBV19,TRBJ1-1,-,-
CASSEAGTGLSNQPQHF,TGTGCCAGCAGCGAGGCCGGGACAGGGTTGAGCAATCAGCCCCAGCATTTT,TRBV5-6,TRBJ1-5,TRBD1,-
CASSQTGGETQYF,TGCGCCAGCAGCCAAACAGGGGGAGAGACCCAGTACTTC,TRBV4-1,TRBJ2-5,TRBD1,-
CASSFQAGGLNNEQFF,TGCGCCAGCAGCTTTCAAGCGGGGGGCCTAAACAATGAGCAGTTCTTC,TRBV5-1,TRBJ2-1,TRBD2,-
CATPILGGLRTEAFF,TGTGCCACACCAATATTGGGGGGGCTTCGGACTGAAGCTTTCTTT,TRBV5-3,TRBJ1-1,-,-
CASSASGGNSPLHF,TGTGCCAGCAGCGCTAGCGGGGGAAATTCACCCCTCCACTTT,TRBV7-9,TRBJ1-6,-,-
CASSLDRGHSNQPQHF,TGTGCCAGCAGCTTAGACAGGGGACACAGCAATCAGCCCCAGCATTTT,TRBV7-8,TRBJ1-5,TRBD1,-
CASSPEPDSPLHF,TGCGCCAGCAGCCCCGAGCCCGATTCACCCCTCCACTTT,TRBV5-1,TRBJ1-6,-,few
CASSQGSTAPLALHF,TGTGCCAGCAGCCAAGGATCTACAGCACCTTTGGCCCTCCACTTT,TRBV3-1/TRBV3-2,TRBJ1-6,-,once
CASSSGQGASYTF,TGTGCCAGCTCTTCGGGACAGGGGGCTTCCTACACCTTC,TRBV2,TRBJ1-2,TRBD1,-
CASNPDWGTDTQYF,TGTGCCAGCAATCCCGACTGGGGCACAGATACGCAGTATTTT,TRBV2,TRBJ2-3,-,-
CASSVGGITNYGYTF,TGTGCCAGCAGCGTAGGAGGGATCACTAACTATGGCTACACCTTC,TRBV9,TRBJ1-2,-,-
CATSRRESSGNTIYF,TGTGCCACCAGCAGGAGAGAATCCTCTGGAAACACCATATATTTT,TRBV15,TRBJ1-3,-,-
CASSAPRLGGYEETQYF,TGTGCCAGCAGCGCTCCCCGACTTGGCGGCTACGAAGAGACCCAGTACTTC,TRBV21-1,TRBJ2-5,-,-
CACSSGGGTEAFF,TGTGCCTGTAGTTCAGGGGGCGGCACTGAAGCTTTCTTT,TRBV30,TRBJ1-1,TRBD1,-
CASRLTDNTEAFF,TGTGCCAGCAGGCTAACAGACAACACTGAAGCTTTCTTT,TRBV25-1,TRBJ1-1,-,-
CASSGRDFKSYEQYF,TGCGCCAGCAGTGGCCGGGACTTCAAGTCCTACGAGCAGTACTTC,TRBV10-2,TRBJ2-7,-,-
CASSAQQGSMNTEAFF,TGTGCCAGCAGCGCCCAACAGGGAAGCATGAACACTGAAGCTTTCTTT,TRBV9,TRBJ1-1,-,-
CASSGGGTNQPQHF,TGTGCCAGCAGTGGAGGAGGTACCAATCAGCCCCAGCATTTT,TRBV2,TRBJ1-5,-,-
CASSPMGRSSYNEQFF,TGTGCCAGCAGCCCAATGGGGCGGAGCTCCTACAATGAGCAGTTCTTC,TRBV5-4,TRBJ2-1,-,-
CASSLGQGALHF,TGTGCCAGCAGCTTAGGTCAGGGGGCCCTCCACTTT,TRBV13,TRBJ1-6,TRBD1,-
CASSQFGRGTEQNTEAFF,TGCGCCAGCAGCCAATTTGGGAGAGGGACAGAACAGAACACTGAAGCTTTCTTT,TRBV4-1,TRBJ1-1,TRBD1,few
CSVEQGYGQPQHF,TGCAGCGTTGAACAGGGGTATGGTCAGCCCCAGCATTTT,TRBV29-1,TRBJ1-5,-,few